This is a list of T cell receptor beta chains from one sample in a study of T cells after posttransplantation cyclophosphamide. Produced via immunoSEQ multiplex PCR; TCRdb's table is partial and in-frame only. This table holds approximately 2,800 clones, approximately 81% found once. The sample consisted of CD8+ T cells sorted from PBMCs. These TCRs come from a woman aged 45 to 65 in good health and a related stem cell transplant donor. The CDR3 runs from the conserved cysteine through the conserved F or W.

J gene | V gene | CDR3 protein
TRBJ2-7 | TRBV6-5 | CASSFGQGEFYEQYF
TRBJ2-2 | TRBV5-6 | CASSLGGDGGELFF
TRBJ2-5 | TRBV16 | CASSQMTDQETQYF
TRBJ2-7 | TRBV7-9 | CASSGTGLEAYEQYF
TRBJ2-4 | TRBV5-3 | CARSLRGEAKNIQYF
TRBJ2-1 | TRBV10-3 | CAISDRGATTYNEQFF
TRBJ2-5 | TRBV5-1 | CASSTGTGGSQETQYF
TRBJ2-2 | TRBV10-3 | CAIPRGDSNTGELFF
TRBJ2-3 | TRBV6-5 | CASSPGLLSTDTQYF
TRBJ2-7 | TRBV5-1 | CASSSGLALHEQYF
TRBJ2-7 | TRBV9 | CASSVGGQPYEQYF
TRBJ2-5 | TRBV6-1 | CASPKGYQETQYF
TRBJ2-3 | TRBV5-1 | CASSPADWSTDTQYF
TRBJ2-2 | TRBV19 | CASSIWGKDTGELFF
TRBJ2-2 | TRBV19 | CASRDPDRGDTGELFF
TRBJ2-5 | TRBV7-8 | CASSLGQGQETQYF
TRBJ2-7 | TRBV5-6 | CASGAGFYEQYF
TRBJ2-3 | TRBV11-3 | CASSSQAGARDTQYF
TRBJ1-1 | TRBV7-6 | CASRPNQGSTEAFF
TRBJ2-3 | TRBV9 | CASSVEPGGGADTQYF
TRBJ1-2 | TRBV9 | CASSVDTGQYGYTF
TRBJ2-7 | TRBV5-6 | CASSRGQSSSYEQYF
TRBJ2-7 | TRBV4-1 | CASSQATGIDEQYF
TRBJ1-5 | TRBV19 | CASSPINQPQHF
TRBJ2-1 | TRBV19 | CASRLSGGAHNEQFF
TRBJ2-1 | TRBV2 | CASSSGTGVPSSYNEQFF
TRBJ1-5 | TRBV6-1 | CASSEPGTGSQPQHF
TRBJ2-7 | TRBV28 | CASSRRLGGAIYEQYF
TRBJ1-1 | TRBV13 | CASSPGSRSRPFF
TRBJ1-1 | TRBV4-1 | CASSQGEGGTEAFF
TRBJ1-4 | TRBV5-4 | CASSLRTGGTNEKLFF
TRBJ2-7 | TRBV5-4 | CASSGPGTSSYEQYF
TRBJ2-3 | TRBV5-4 | CASSSGQGAQIHTQYF
TRBJ1-2 | TRBV27 | CASSEGSNYGYTF
TRBJ2-5 | TRBV21-1 | CASSKISASRGETQYF
TRBJ1-2 | TRBV27 | CASSQGATNYGYTF
TRBJ2-4 | TRBV4-1 | CASSQEQGTSKNIQYF
TRBJ2-2 | TRBV5-4 | CASSLEGPRTGELFF
TRBJ1-2 | TRBV4-1 | CASSQTGTGGWGYTF
TRBJ1-6 | TRBV7-9 | CASRGVDITGSPLHF
TRBJ2-7 | TRBV7-9 | CASSGGLDVTGEQYF
TRBJ2-2 | TRBV5-4 | CASSSQAANTGELFF
TRBJ2-1 | TRBV5-1 | CASSLGLPGSYNEQFF
TRBJ2-1 | TRBV15 | CATSRYLAGDMSSYNEQFF
TRBJ2-7 | TRBV19 | CASSTAGGRFEQYF
TRBJ1-1 | TRBV4-1 | CASTGMNTEAFF